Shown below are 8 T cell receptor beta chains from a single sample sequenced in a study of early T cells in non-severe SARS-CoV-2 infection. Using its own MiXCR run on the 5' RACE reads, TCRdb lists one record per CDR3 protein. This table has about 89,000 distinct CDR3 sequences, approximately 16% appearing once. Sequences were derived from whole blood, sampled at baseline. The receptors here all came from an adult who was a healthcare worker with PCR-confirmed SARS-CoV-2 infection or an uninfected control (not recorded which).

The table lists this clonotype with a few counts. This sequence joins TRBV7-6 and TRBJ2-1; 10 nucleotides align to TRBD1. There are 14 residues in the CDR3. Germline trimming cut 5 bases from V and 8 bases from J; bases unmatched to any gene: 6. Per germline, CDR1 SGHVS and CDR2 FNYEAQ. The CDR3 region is CASSPTTGGDEQFF. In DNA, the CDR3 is TGTGCCAGCAGCCCGACGACAGGGGGCGATGAGCAGTTCTTC.

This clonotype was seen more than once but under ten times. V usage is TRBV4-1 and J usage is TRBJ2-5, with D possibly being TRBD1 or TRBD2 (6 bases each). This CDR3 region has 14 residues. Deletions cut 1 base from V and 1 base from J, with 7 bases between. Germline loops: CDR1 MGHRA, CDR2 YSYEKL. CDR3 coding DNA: TGCGCCAGCAGCCAAGGGGGGGCCCAAGAGACCCAGTACTTC. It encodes CASSQGGAQETQYF.

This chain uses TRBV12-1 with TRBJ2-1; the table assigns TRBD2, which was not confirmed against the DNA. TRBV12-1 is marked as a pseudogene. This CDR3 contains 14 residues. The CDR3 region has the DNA TGTGCCAGCAGCTTTGAGGCTAGCTGGAATGAGCAGTTCTTC. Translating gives CASSFEASWNEQFF.

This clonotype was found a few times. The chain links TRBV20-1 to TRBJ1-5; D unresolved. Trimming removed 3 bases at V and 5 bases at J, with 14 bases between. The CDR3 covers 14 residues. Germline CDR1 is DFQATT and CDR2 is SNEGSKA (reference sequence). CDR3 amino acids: CSASTGTGDQPQHF. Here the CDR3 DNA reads TGCAGTGCTAGCACGGGCACTGGAGATCAGCCCCAGCATTTT.

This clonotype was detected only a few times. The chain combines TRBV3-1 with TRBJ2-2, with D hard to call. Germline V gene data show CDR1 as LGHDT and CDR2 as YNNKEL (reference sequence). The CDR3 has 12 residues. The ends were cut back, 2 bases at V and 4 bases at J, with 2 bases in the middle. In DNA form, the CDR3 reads TGTGCCAGCAGCCAATTCACCGGGGAGCTGTTTTTT. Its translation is CASSQFTGELFF.

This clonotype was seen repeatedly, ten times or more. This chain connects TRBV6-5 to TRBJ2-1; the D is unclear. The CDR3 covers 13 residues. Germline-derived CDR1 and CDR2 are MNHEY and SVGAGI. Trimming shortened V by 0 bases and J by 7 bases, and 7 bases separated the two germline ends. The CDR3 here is CASSYSKLNEQFF. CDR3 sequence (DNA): TGTGCCAGCAGTTACTCGAAGTTGAATGAGCAGTTCTTC.

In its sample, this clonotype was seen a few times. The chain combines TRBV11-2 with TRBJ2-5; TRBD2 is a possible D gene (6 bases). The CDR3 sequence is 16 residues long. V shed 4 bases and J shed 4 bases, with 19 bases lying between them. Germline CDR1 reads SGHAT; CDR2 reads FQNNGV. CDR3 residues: CASSSLEGLNLETQYF. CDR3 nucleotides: TGTGCCAGCAGCTCGTTGGAGGGACTTAACCTAGAGACCCAGTACTTC.

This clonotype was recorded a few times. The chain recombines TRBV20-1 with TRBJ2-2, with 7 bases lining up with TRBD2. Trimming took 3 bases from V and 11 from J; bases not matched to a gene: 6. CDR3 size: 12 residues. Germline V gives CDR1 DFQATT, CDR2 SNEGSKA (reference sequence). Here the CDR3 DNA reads TGCAGTGCTAGGGAGCGGGGCCATGAGCTGTTTTTT. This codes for CSARERGHELFF.